This TCR beta chain emerged from a study of shared clonotypes between healthy human individuals. Produced via immunoSEQ multiplex PCR; TCRdb's table is partial and in-frame only. The sample consists of about 1 million clones, around 75% of them appearing once. The CDR3 is 17 amino acids. Per germline, CDR1 MGHRA and CDR2 YSYEKL. Trimming shortened V by 0 bases and J by 2 bases, and 15 bases separated the two germline ends. Sequenced material: memory CD4+ T cells sorted from blood. As to subset: CD45RA-negative fraction. This chain joins TRBV4-1 and TRBJ2-3, with TRBD1 as a possible D gene (6 bases). The sequence came from a young man in good health. This chain's CDR3 is CASSQDMWTDTTDTQYF. CDR3 nucleotide sequence: TGCGCCAGCAGCCAAGATATGTGGACAGACACCACAGATACGCAGTATTTT.